The 15 T cell receptor beta chains below were found in one sample sequenced in a study of T cells after somatic rescue of genetic block. The protocol was immunoSEQ multiplex PCR, while the TCRdb copy is restricted to in-frame clones and leaves out a portion. The table includes around 52,000 clones, approximately 96% detected once. Sequenced: peripheral blood mononuclear cells (PBMCs). The receptor source for this set is a child under two years old.

V gene TRBV5-4 combines with J gene TRBJ1-2, with D perhaps TRBD1 (5 bases). The CDR3 is 14 residues long. Trimming took off 2 bases at V and 4 bases at J, with 12 bases between the two ends. Germline V lookup: CDR1 SGHNT, CDR2 YYREEE (reference sequence). The CDR3 here is CASSFNQGIYGYTF. The CDR3 DNA is TGTGCCAGCAGCTTTAATCAGGGAATCTATGGCTACACCTTC.

The chain is built from TRBV27 and TRBJ2-3; D is tentatively TRBD1 or TRBD2 (6 bases each). The germline gives CDR1 MNHEY, CDR2 SMNVEV (reference sequence). V was pared by 3 bases and J by 1 base, with 8 bases between. The CDR3 is made up of 14 amino acids. The chain's CDR3 is CASSFGGRTDTQYF. For the CDR3, the DNA is TGTGCCAGCAGTTTTGGGGGGCGCACAGATACGCAGTATTTT.

V and J are TRBV5-1 and TRBJ2-3; D is possibly TRBD2 (6 bases). The V end lost 0 bases, the J end lost 3 bases, and 11 bases lay between the germline ends. Germline V gene lookup returns CDR1 SGHRS and CDR2 YFSETQ. The CDR3 consists of 15 residues. In DNA form, the CDR3 reads TGCGCCAGCAGCTTGGGTGGGACTTATACAGATACGCAGTATTTT. Translating it yields CASSLGGTYTDTQYF.

The chain has TRBV6-1 and TRBJ1-5; D is possibly TRBD1 (6 bases). The V and J ends lost 6 bases and 0 bases respectively, with 9 bases between them. Germline loops: CDR1 MNHNS, CDR2 SASEGT. This CDR3 comprises 14 residues. The CDR3 reads CASRQGYSNQPQHF. The CDR3 region has the DNA TGTGCCAGCAGACAGGGATATAGCAATCAGCCCCAGCATTTT.

This clone was seen once. V is TRBV5-1 and J is TRBJ1-5, with 8 positions matching TRBD1. CDR1 is SGHRS and CDR2 is YFSETQ in the germline V gene. With V trimmed by 1 base and J by 7 bases, 4 bases remained unmatched. CDR3 size: 14 residues. CDR3 sequence reads: CASSLTGGGQPQHF. The CDR3 nucleotides are TGCGCCAGCAGCTTGACAGGGGGAGGGCAGCCCCAGCATTTT.

V and J are TRBV2 and TRBJ2-6; D is perhaps TRBD2 (5 bases). Germline V gene data show CDR1 as SNHLY and CDR2 as FYNNEI. V lost 6 bases, J lost 0 bases, and 15 bases lay in between. The CDR3 length is 17 residues. CDR3 nucleotides: TGTGCCAGCAGGGATCTACTAGGTCTCTCTGGGGCCAACGTCCTGACTTTC. Translating it yields CASRDLLGLSGANVLTF.

The CDR3 DNA reads as TGTGCCAGCAGTTGGGGACTAGCGGTCACAGATACGCAGTATTTT. Encoded protein: CASSWGLAVTDTQYF. V usage is TRBV6-5 and J usage is TRBJ2-3; 11 positions agree with TRBD2. Trimming removed 4 bases from V and 2 bases from J; junction bases left unmatched: 2. Germline values: CDR1 MNHEY, CDR2 SVGAGI. The CDR3 contains 15 residues.

The chain uses TRBV27 and TRBJ2-5; no reliable D call. CDR3 length: 14 residues. The germline V gene encodes CDR1 MNHEY and CDR2 SMNVEV (reference sequence). V shed 0 bases and J shed 2 bases, with 7 bases lying between them. The CDR3 loop reads CASSLSRPQETQYF. DNA for the CDR3: TGTGCCAGCAGTTTATCGCGACCGCAAGAGACCCAGTACTTC.

V is TRBV30 and J is TRBJ2-7, with 13 bases that match TRBD2. V dropped 2 bases and J dropped 5; count of bases not matched to a gene: 3. This CDR3 comprises 14 residues. CDR1 is GTSNPN, CDR2 SVGIG, per germline (reference sequence). CDR3 in amino acids: CAWSFGLAGDEQYF. The CDR3 nucleotides are TGTGCCTGGAGTTTCGGACTAGCGGGAGACGAGCAGTACTTC. The variable domain in full, with the rest retrieved from reference TRBV30 and TRBJ2-7, is SQTIHQWPATLVQPVGSPLSLECTVEGTSNPNLYWYRQAAGRGLQLLFYSVGIGQISSEVPQNLSASRPQDRQFILSSKKLLLSDSGFYLCAWSFGLAGDEQYFGPGTRLTVT.

This chain uses TRBV28 with TRBJ2-2; D is ambiguous. The CDR3 consists of 18 residues. Germline CDR1 reads MDHEN; CDR2 reads SYDVKM. V was cut by 3 bases and J by 2 bases, with 19 bases left in between. DNA of the CDR3: TGTGCCAGCAGTTTGCGACGTTGGTGGGGAATTAACACCGGGGAGCTGTTTTTT. This gives the protein CASSLRRWWGINTGELFF.

CDR3 coding DNA: TGTGCCACCAGCACTGGGACAGGGCCAAAAAACATTCAGTACTTC. Its protein product is CATSTGTGPKNIQYF. The chain employs TRBV15 and TRBJ2-4; 9 positions agree with TRBD1. The germline CDR1 and CDR2 sequences are LNHNV and YYDKDF (reference sequence). This CDR3 has 15 residues. The J segment lost 4 bases and the V segment lost 4 bases, leaving 5 bases of the junction unmatched. The full variable domain, its missing parts supplied by reference TRBV15 and TRBJ2-4, is DAMVIQNPRYQVTQFGKPVTLSCSQTLNHNVMYWYQQKSSQAPKLLFHYYDKDFNNEADTPDNFQSRRPNTSFCFLDIRSPGLGDTAMYLCATSTGTGPKNIQYFGAGTRLSVL.

The chain employs TRBV11-2 and TRBJ2-2; 12 nucleotides line up with TRBD2. Germline CDR1 and CDR2: SGHAT and FQNNGV. CDR3 length equals 16 residues. The V gene end was trimmed by 4 bases and the J gene end by 5 bases; junction bases not matched to a gene: 5. The CDR3 nucleotides are TGTGCCAGCAGCTATACTAGCGGGAGGCGGACCGGGGAGCTGTTTTTT. Translated, it gives CASSYTSGRRTGELFF.

This chain connects TRBV4-1 to TRBJ1-3; D may be TRBD1 (5 bases). CDR3 length: 14 residues. V was shortened by 5 bases and J by 6 bases, with 14 bases between the two germline ends. CDR1 is MGHRA, CDR2 YSYEKL, per germline. DNA for the CDR3: TGCGCCAGCAGCTCACCGGGACCCCCAAACACCATATATTTT. Translating gives CASSSPGPPNTIYF.

The chain links TRBV11-2 to TRBJ2-3; a possible D gene is TRBD2 (5 bases). The CDR3 length is 13 residues. Trimming left V 0 bases short and J 14 bases short, with 15 bases between. Germline V gene sequence: CDR1 SGHAT, CDR2 FQNNGV. The CDR3 here is CASSLDRASFRYF. The CDR3 bases are TGTGCCAGCAGCTTAGATAGGGCTAGCTTCAGGTATTTT.

J is TRBJ1-5 and V is TRBV10-3; a weak D match, TRBD1 (5 bases). The length of the CDR3 is 14 residues. V shed 1 base and J shed 2 bases, with 6 bases lying between them. CDR1 and CDR2 from the germline V gene are ENHRY and SYGVKD. CDR3 protein: CAISEWGGNQPQHF. As DNA, the CDR3 is TGTGCCATCAGTGAGTGGGGCGGCAATCAGCCCCAGCATTTT.